What follows are 23 T cell receptor beta chains derived from one specimen sequenced in a study of T-cell memory formation after mild COVID-19. MiXCR was run by TCRdb on the 5' RACE reads, yielding one entry per CDR3 protein. The sample yields over 500,000 distinct CDR3 sequences, 17% seen once. The sample taken for sequencing was PBMCs or a T cell subset sorted from them (not recorded which). Receptor source: an adult woman who had mild COVID-19 (a few samples of this study predate the infection). Cell type and time point are not known.

J is TRBJ2-7 and V is TRBV5-8; D gene ambiguous. Germline V gene lookup returns CDR1 SGHTS and CDR2 YDEGEE. Trimming cost V 1 base and J 0 bases, with 17 bases left between them. This CDR3 comprises 17 residues. The CDR3 sequence: CASSLLYAAFGSYEQYF. CDR3 nucleotide sequence: TGTGCCAGCAGCTTGCTTTACGCGGCCTTCGGCTCCTACGAGCAGTACTTC.

The chain couples TRBV7-2 to TRBJ2-5; D tentatively fits TRBD1 or TRBD2 (5 bases each). The V gene's germline CDR1 is SGHTA and CDR2 FQGNSA. With 5 bases removed from V and 4 bases from J, the gap between germline ends came to 17 bases. The CDR3 extends over 15 amino acids. The CDR3 DNA sequence: TGTGCCAGCAGCGGGCGTTGGGGGTTCGGAGAGACCCAGTACTTC. Translated, it gives CASSGRWGFGETQYF.

This clonotype was counted only a few times. The rearrangement joins TRBV18 to TRBJ1-1; no definite D call. The length of the CDR3 is 14 residues. Germline V gene data show CDR1 as KGHSH and CDR2 as LQKENI. The V end lost 2 bases, the J end lost 2 bases, and 9 bases lay between the germline ends. The chain's CDR3 is CASSPGRINTEAFF. CDR3 nucleotides: TGTGCCAGCTCACCAGGGAGAATAAACACTGAAGCTTTCTTT.

This clonotype has a count of ten or more. The chain joins TRBV5-4 to TRBJ2-7, with TRBD2 identical over 8 bases. There are 15 residues in the CDR3. V lost 4 bases to trimming and J lost 3 bases; unmatched junction nucleotides: 9. Germline V gives CDR1 SGHNT, CDR2 YYREEE (reference sequence). The CDR3 protein is CASSTLRGAVYEQYF. CDR3 coding DNA: TGTGCCAGCAGCACCCTGCGGGGGGCAGTCTACGAGCAGTACTTC.

This clonotype was detected a few times. The chain uses TRBV4-2 and TRBJ2-7; D unresolved. Germline V gene sequence: CDR1 LGHNA, CDR2 YNFKEQ. The V gene lost 4 bases and the J gene lost 0 bases, with 16 bases spanning the gap. The CDR3 runs 16 residues. The CDR3 DNA reads TGTGCCAGCAGCCCGCTGGCTGGCGGCAGCTCCTACGAGCAGTACTTC. Amino acids: CASSPLAGGSSYEQYF.

This clonotype was seen a handful of times. The chain recombines TRBV4-3 with TRBJ2-3; D is ambiguous. CDR3 length: 13 residues. Germline values: CDR1 LGHNA, CDR2 YSLEER. Between the trimmed V and J ends, which lost 1 base and 9 bases, there was a span of 11 bases. This CDR3 reads CASSQGREDTQYF. Written as DNA, the CDR3 is TGCGCCAGCAGCCAAGGGCGAGAGGACACGCAGTATTTT.

This chain links TRBV5-5 with TRBJ1-1; D not certain. V was trimmed by 2 bases and J by 8 bases, leaving 13 bases between them. Per germline, CDR1 SGHKS and CDR2 YYEKEE (reference sequence). The CDR3 length is 13 residues. The CDR3 coding sequence is TGTGCCAGCAGCTTTAAAGATGGGCTAGAAGCTTTCTTT. This codes for CASSFKDGLEAFF.

The V and J genes are TRBV7-2 and TRBJ2-7, with TRBD1 identical over 7 bases. CDR1 SGHTA and CDR2 FQGNSA come from the germline V gene. The CDR3 has 15 amino acids. V dropped 5 bases and J dropped 2; count of bases not matched to a gene: 9. CDR3 nucleotide sequence: TGTGCCAGCAGCCAACGGACAGGCCGGGCCTACGAGCAGTACTTC. As protein: CASSQRTGRAYEQYF.

In its sample, this clonotype was seen a few times. The CDR3 region has the DNA TGTGCCAGCACCCGGGCCTCTGGGGCCAACGTCCTGACTTTC. This encodes CASTRASGANVLTF. J is TRBJ2-6 and V is TRBV9, with D hard to call. Trimming removed 6 bases at V and 0 bases at J, with 7 bases between. The CDR3 is made up of 14 amino acids. Germline V gene lookup returns CDR1 SGDLS and CDR2 YYNGEE.

The J gene is TRBJ2-1, the V gene TRBV4-3; perhaps TRBD2 as D (6 bases). The CDR3 runs to 16 residues. Trimming cost V 0 bases and J 2 bases, with 11 bases left between them. Per germline, CDR1 LGHNA and CDR2 YSLEER. CDR3 sequence reads: CASSQEWGDAYNEQFF. CDR3 nucleotide sequence: TGCGCCAGCAGCCAAGAATGGGGGGACGCCTACAATGAGCAGTTCTTC.

This clonotype was seen more than once but under ten times. The chain joins TRBV6-5 to TRBJ2-2; D is unclear. The CDR3 spans 14 residues. V was clipped by 0 bases and J by 4 bases, with 6 bases between them. The germline V gene has CDR1 MNHEY and CDR2 SVGAGI. This CDR3 reads CASSYSHFTGELFF. CDR3 nucleotide sequence: TGTGCCAGCAGTTACTCACATTTCACCGGGGAGCTGTTTTTT.

The chain carries TRBV11-2 and TRBJ2-2; TRBD2 aligns across 10 bases. CDR3 length: 15 residues. Trimming at V came to 5 bases and at J to 4 bases, leaving 4 bases not matched to a gene. Germline lookup yields CDR1 SGHAT and CDR2 FQNNGV. The CDR3 sequence is CASSILAGSTGELFF. The DNA for the CDR3 is TGTGCCAGCAGCATACTAGCGGGGAGCACCGGGGAGCTGTTTTTT.

The chain employs TRBV15 and TRBJ2-3; D possibly corresponds to TRBD1 (10 bases). V lost 5 bases, J lost 3 bases, and 18 bases lay in between. Germline CDR1 reads LNHNV; CDR2 reads YYDKDF (reference sequence). This CDR3 is built from 16 residues. CDR3 nucleotide sequence: TGTGCCACCAGCGTAGCGGGGGACAGGGGAACAGATACGCAGTATTTT. The encoded protein is CATSVAGDRGTDTQYF.

This clonotype was counted a few times. One end of the junction does not line up with germline, which may come from a read error. V is TRBV7-9 and J is TRBJ2-3; 9 bases map to TRBD1. CDR1 and CDR2 (germline): SEHNR, FQNEAQ (reference sequence). The CDR3 runs to 21 residues. CDR3 protein: CASSTHRTGTGISPYTHTQYF. The CDR3 bases are TGTGCCAGCAGCACCCACCGAACCGGGACAGGGATCTCCCCTTACACACATACGCAGTATTTT.

The chain combines TRBV5-6 with TRBJ2-5; D perhaps matches TRBD1 (5 bases). The V gene's germline CDR1 is SGHDT and CDR2 YYEEEE. V was clipped by 5 bases and J by 1 base, with 9 bases between them. The length of the CDR3 is 13 residues. The CDR3 here is CASRQDGQETQYF. CDR3 nucleotides: TGTGCCAGCAGACAGGACGGCCAAGAGACCCAGTACTTC.

This clonotype has only a few counts. This chain links TRBV29-1 with TRBJ2-2, with TRBD2 as a possible D gene (6 bases). This CDR3 is built from 15 residues. Trimming left V 3 bases short and J 4 bases short, with 15 bases between. Per germline, CDR1 SQVTM and CDR2 ANQGSEA. The CDR3 loop is CSVETSLGVTGELFF. For the CDR3, the DNA is TGCAGCGTTGAGACTAGTTTGGGAGTCACCGGGGAGCTGTTTTTT.

There are a few counts of this clonotype. This sequence joins TRBV6-6 and TRBJ1-5; 9 bases are shared with TRBD1. The CDR3 spans 16 residues. V dropped 5 bases and J dropped 2; count of bases not matched to a gene: 7. CDR1 is MNHNY, CDR2 SVGAGI, per germline (reference sequence). For the CDR3, the DNA is TGTGCCAGCAGTCACAGGGGGCGCATCGGCAATCAGCCCCAGCATTTT. Amino acid sequence: CASSHRGRIGNQPQHF.

The V call is TRBV19, the J call TRBJ2-2; 14 bases map to TRBD2. Germline V gives CDR1 LNHDA, CDR2 SQIVND (reference sequence). After removal of 5 bases from V and 11 bases from J, the junction contained 16 bases not matched to a gene. The CDR3 is 18 residues long. CDR3 region: CASSFRPGTSGRIGELFF. CDR3 in DNA: TGTGCCAGTAGTTTCCGACCCGGGACTAGCGGGAGAATCGGAGAGCTGTTTTTT.

V and J are TRBV6-2 or TRBV6-3 and TRBJ2-1; TRBD2 is a possible D gene (7 bases). V lost 6 bases to trimming and J lost 5 bases, with 20 bases between them. The CDR3 runs 16 residues. Germline CDR1 MNHEY, CDR2 SVGEGT. CDR3 in DNA: TGTGCCAGCAGCCCTTACGTGGGGGGGGCGAACAATGAGCAGTTCTTC. Amino acids: CASSPYVGGANNEQFF.

The chain recombines TRBV25-1 with TRBJ1-2; 9 bases map to TRBD1. CDR1 and CDR2 from the germline V gene are MGHDK and SYGVNS. Trimming at V came to 10 bases and at J to 8 bases, leaving 5 bases not matched to a gene. The CDR3 is 11 residues long. The CDR3 reads CATWTGAGYTF. CDR3 coding DNA: TGTGCCACCTGGACAGGGGCCGGCTACACCTTC.

This clonotype appeared a few times. CDR3 loop: CSVEASGDRTDTQYF. As DNA, the CDR3 is TGCAGCGTTGAGGCTAGCGGGGATCGCACAGATACGCAGTATTTT. The chain couples TRBV29-1 to TRBJ2-3; 9 positions match TRBD2. Germline CDR1 and CDR2: SQVTM and ANQGSEA. The CDR3 has 15 residues. The trim removed 3 bases at V and 1 base at J, leaving 5 bases unmatched.

This clonotype has more than one count but fewer than ten. The V gene is TRBV9, the J gene TRBJ1-1; D not certain. Germline V lookup: CDR1 SGDLS, CDR2 YYNGEE. CDR3 length equals 14 residues. With 4 bases removed from V and 6 bases from J, the gap between germline ends came to 16 bases. CDR3 sequence: CASSPPAGEAEAFF. CDR3 DNA: TGTGCCAGCAGCCCCCCCGCGGGCGAGGCTGAAGCTTTCTTT. The variable domain in full, with the rest retrieved from reference TRBV9 and TRBJ1-1, is DSGVTQTPKHLITATGQRVTLRCSPRSGDLSVYWYQQSLDQGLQFLIQYYNGEERAKGNILERFSAQQFPDLHSELNLSSLELGDSALYFCASSPPAGEAEAFFGQGTRLTVV.

The CDR3 bases are TGTGCCAGCAGCCGACCACGGGGGCTACAAGAGACCCAGTACTTC. Translation: CASSRPRGLQETQYF. The chain links TRBV7-2 to TRBJ2-5; perhaps D is TRBD1 or TRBD2 (6 bases each). This CDR3 is 15 amino acids long. Germline V gives CDR1 SGHTA, CDR2 FQGNSA. The V end lost 5 bases, the J end lost 2 bases, and 15 bases lay between the germline ends. The entire variable domain, with the rest obtained from reference TRBV7-2 and TRBJ2-5, is as follows: GAGVSQSPSNKVTEKGKDVELRCDPISGHTALYWYRQSLGQGLEFLIYFQGNSAPDKSGLPSDRFSAERTGGSVSTLTIQRTQQEDSAVYLCASSRPRGLQETQYFGPGTRLLVL.